The TCR beta chain under discussion was sequenced for a study of early T cells in non-severe SARS-CoV-2 infection (dated by TCRdb to the early 2020s). Concerning the study at large: TCR sequencing used bulk RNA from unsorted whole blood, so alpha and beta chains could not be paired.

Library preparation was by 5' RACE. The data were produced on a NextSeq 500. To correct for sequencing error and PCR bias, the TCR library protocol tagged individual cDNA molecules with unique molecular identifiers. Both TCR alpha and beta chains were sequenced, and tight co-correlation was observed between alpha and beta sequence abundances in each sample. Processing in the source paper ran as follows. Decombinator V4 was used to annotate TCR sequences for V gene, J gene and CDR3. Expanded TCRs were defined as changing significantly between any two time points under a Poisson model with p below 0.0001. TCR abundances were normalised to the total number of TCRs sequenced in each sample and reported as counts per million. MAIT TCRs were defined by TRAV1-2 paired with TRAJ12, TRAJ20 or TRAJ33, and iNKT TCRs by TRAV10 paired with TRAJ18. A search of VDJdb, accessed on 1 November 2021, was run for TCRs annotated to CMV, EBV and SARS-CoV-2, with TCRs annotated for multiple antigens excluded. TCRdb cleaned the public reads at Q25 with fastp, built clones with MiXCR and kept in-frame beta chains. Merged by CDR3 protein, the rows form single entries marked with the most common genes and DNA. The V and J calls follow TCRdb's processing rather than the paper's. The sample profile shows about 27,000 distinct CDR3 sequences; more than 3.5% of them were found once. 6.2% of the sample goes to the ten largest clones.

A case-control design nested within a healthcare worker cohort in London, UK, was used, with weekly nasopharyngeal swab PCR tests and blood sampling performed. Healthcare workers were recruited between 23 and 31 March 2020, during the week of the UK lockdown, and were followed weekly for up to roughly 15 weeks. The study at large found these results: VDJdb matching was skewed toward anti-spike CD8 responses, so virus-specific expansions were likely underestimated and private and CD4 specificities were missed.

There are many counts of this clonotype. Its antigen is not yet known. No clone much larger than this one lies a single base away; base qualities are absent. Trimming takes 7 bases off V and 0 bases off J; junction bases not matched to a gene: 10. CDR1 and CDR2 are read off the germline V gene (reference sequence) as DFQATT and SNEGSKA. Taken from cysteine to phenylalanine, the CDR3 has 15 residues. CDR3 DNA only is kept here, 45 bases in frame from base 1. The TCR sequence derives from an adult who was a healthcare worker with PCR-confirmed SARS-CoV-2 infection or an uninfected control (not recorded which). Rearrangement joined TRBV20-1 to TRBJ2-3; 7 nucleotides in the junction match TRBD2. The sequenced sample consisted of whole blood. The CDR3 protein: CSGGMASGSTDTQYF. The nucleotides read TGCAGTGGAGGAATGGCTAGCGGTAGCACAGATACGCAGTATTTT.